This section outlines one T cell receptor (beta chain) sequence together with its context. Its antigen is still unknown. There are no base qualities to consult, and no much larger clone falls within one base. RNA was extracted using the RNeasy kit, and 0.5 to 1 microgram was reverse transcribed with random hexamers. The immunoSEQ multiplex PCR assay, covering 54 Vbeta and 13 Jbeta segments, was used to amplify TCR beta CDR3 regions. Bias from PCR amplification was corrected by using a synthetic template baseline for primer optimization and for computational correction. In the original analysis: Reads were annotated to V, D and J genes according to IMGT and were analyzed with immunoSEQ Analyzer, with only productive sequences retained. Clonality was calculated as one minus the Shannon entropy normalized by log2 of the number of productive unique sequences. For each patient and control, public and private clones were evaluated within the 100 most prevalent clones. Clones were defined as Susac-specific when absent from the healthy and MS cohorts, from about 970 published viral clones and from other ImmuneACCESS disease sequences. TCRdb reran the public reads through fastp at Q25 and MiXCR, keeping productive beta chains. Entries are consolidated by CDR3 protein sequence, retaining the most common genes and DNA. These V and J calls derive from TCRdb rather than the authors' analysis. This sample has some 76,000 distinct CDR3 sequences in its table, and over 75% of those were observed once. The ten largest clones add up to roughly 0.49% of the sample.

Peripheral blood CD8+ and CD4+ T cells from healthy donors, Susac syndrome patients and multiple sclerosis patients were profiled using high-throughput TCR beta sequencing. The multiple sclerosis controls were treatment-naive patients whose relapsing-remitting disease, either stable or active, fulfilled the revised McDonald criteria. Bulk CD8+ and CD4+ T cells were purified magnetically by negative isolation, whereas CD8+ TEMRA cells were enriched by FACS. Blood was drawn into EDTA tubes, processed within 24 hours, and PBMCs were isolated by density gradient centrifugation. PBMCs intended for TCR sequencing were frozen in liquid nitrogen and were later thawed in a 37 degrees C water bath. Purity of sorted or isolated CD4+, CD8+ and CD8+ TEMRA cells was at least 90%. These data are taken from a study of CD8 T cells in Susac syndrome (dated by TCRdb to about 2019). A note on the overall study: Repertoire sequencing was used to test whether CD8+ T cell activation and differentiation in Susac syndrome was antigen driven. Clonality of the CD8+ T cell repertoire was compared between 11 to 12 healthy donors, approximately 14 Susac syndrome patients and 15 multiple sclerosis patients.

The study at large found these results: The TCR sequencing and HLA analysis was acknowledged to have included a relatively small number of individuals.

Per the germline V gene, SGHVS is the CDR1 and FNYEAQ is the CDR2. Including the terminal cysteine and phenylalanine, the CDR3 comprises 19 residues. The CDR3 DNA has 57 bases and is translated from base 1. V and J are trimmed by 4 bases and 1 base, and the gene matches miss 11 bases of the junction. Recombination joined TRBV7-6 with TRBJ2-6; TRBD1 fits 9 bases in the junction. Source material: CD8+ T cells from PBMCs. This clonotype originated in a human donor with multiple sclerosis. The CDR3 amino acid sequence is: CASSYSQGAYPSGANVLTF. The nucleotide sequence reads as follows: TGTGCCAGCAGCTACTCACAGGGGGCGTACCCATCTGGGGCCAACGTCCTGACTTTC.